The sequence of this T cell receptor beta chain was determined in a study of somatic mutations in cytotoxic T cells in rheumatoid arthritis. The germline gives CDR1 SGDLS, CDR2 YYNGEE. Unmatched junction bases numbered 9, after V lost 4 bases and J lost 0 bases. This CDR3 is built from 17 residues. The data were produced by immunoSEQ multiplex PCR, yet TCRdb's version contains in-frame clones alone and is incomplete. The sample yields 9,500 to 15,000 clones, 75% to 90% seen once. The study pulled out CD4+ and CD8+ cells with positive magnetic bead selection and then checked their purity by flow cytometry.

The clonotype was recovered from a woman aged 55-70 years in good health. The sequenced sample was CD8+ T cells sorted from blood. The rearrangement uses TRBV9 and TRBJ2-2; 7 positions match TRBD1. CDR3: CASSNPGTATNTGELFF. CDR3 in DNA: TGTGCCAGCAGCAATCCCGGGACAGCCACGAACACCGGGGAGCTGTTTTTT.